Presented here are 24 T cell receptor beta chains from one specimen sequenced in a study of T cell responses to AZD1222 COVID-19 vaccine. Profiled with immunoSEQ multiplex PCR; TCRdb holds only in-frame clones, not every one. The sample includes roughly 140,000 clones, about 90% seen only once; the top ten take about 10%. This specimen consisted of peripheral blood, obtained 28 days after the second AZD1222 dose. These receptors originate from an adult who received the AZD1222 COVID-19 vaccine.

The rearrangement uses TRBV6-5 and TRBJ2-3, with D unresolved. Germline CDR1 reads MNHEY; CDR2 reads SVGAGI. There are 15 residues in the CDR3. V was pared by 6 bases and J by 3 bases, with 16 bases between. CDR3 nucleotide sequence: TGTGCCAGCAGCGCAACCCAAGGACGGACAGATACGCAGTATTTT. Translation gives CASSATQGRTDTQYF.

The V gene is TRBV7-9, the J gene TRBJ1-6; D not resolved. Germline values: CDR1 SEHNR, CDR2 FQNEAQ (reference sequence). The CDR3 spans 15 residues. Trimming pared 4 bases from V and 2 bases from J, leaving 9 bases between. The CDR3 loop is CASSSPVPYNSPLHF. CDR3 coding DNA: TGTGCCAGCAGCTCCCCAGTCCCCTATAATTCACCCCTCCACTTT.

J is TRBJ1-1 and V is TRBV6-5; 10 bases are shared with TRBD1. The CDR3 spans 14 residues. J gave up 5 bases and V 6 bases, and 6 bases lay outside the gene matches. The germline V gene has CDR1 MNHEY and CDR2 SVGAGI. The CDR3 here is CASSYQGQGTEAFF. The CDR3 nucleotides read TGTGCCAGCAGCTACCAGGGACAGGGGACTGAAGCTTTCTTT.

The genes are TRBV7-2 and TRBJ1-1; a possible D gene is TRBD1 (5 bases). The V gene lost 5 bases and the J gene lost 11 bases, with 12 bases spanning the gap. The CDR3 length is 11 residues. Germline CDR1 and CDR2: SGHTA and FQGNSA. Here the CDR3 DNA reads TGTGCCAGCAGCCGAGGGGCGGGGGCTTTCTTT. Its translation is CASSRGAGAFF.

As DNA, the CDR3 is TGTGCCAGCAGCCAGCGCTACGGGGGCTACACCTTC. Translated: CASSQRYGGYTF. The gene calls are TRBV9 and TRBJ1-2; D gene uncertain. The germline V gene has CDR1 SGDLS and CDR2 YYNGEE. This CDR3 has 12 residues. V was trimmed by 4 bases and J by 8 bases, leaving 12 bases between them.

The CDR3 loop reads CASSVTPGTTEAFF. Here the CDR3 DNA reads TGTGCCAGCAGCGTAACCCCAGGGACCACTGAAGCTTTCTTT. This rearrangement joins TRBV9 to TRBJ1-1, with D possibly being TRBD1 (5 bases). Deletions cut 1 base from V and 4 bases from J, with 11 bases between. The CDR3 has 14 amino acids. CDR1 SGDLS and CDR2 YYNGEE come from the germline V gene.

The chain links TRBV7-7 to TRBJ1-4, with D perhaps TRBD1 (5 bases). There are 15 residues in the CDR3. CDR1 is SSHAT and CDR2 is FNYEAQ in the germline V gene (reference sequence). The V end lost 2 bases, the J end lost 2 bases, and 9 bases lay between the germline ends. The CDR3 sequence is CASSLSQGTNEKLFF. The CDR3 DNA sequence: TGTGCCAGCAGCTTAAGCCAGGGCACTAATGAAAAACTGTTTTTT.

The chain has TRBV27 and TRBJ2-3; D not resolved. Germline V lookup: CDR1 MNHEY, CDR2 SMNVEV (reference sequence). CDR3 length: 13 amino acids. The germline V and J ends were trimmed by 8 bases and 0 bases, with 9 bases remaining between them. The CDR3 reads CASSVPSTDTQYF. CDR3 in DNA: TGTGCCAGCTCCGTTCCGAGCACAGATACGCAGTATTTT.

This clone was picked up one time. The chain combines TRBV5-1 with TRBJ2-7; the match to TRBD1 covers 9 bases. The CDR3 is 16 residues long. Germline V gives CDR1 SGHRS, CDR2 YFSETQ. The V gene end was trimmed by 3 bases and the J gene end by 6 bases; junction bases not matched to a gene: 13. The CDR3 here is CASSSDPGTGFSEQYF. In DNA, the CDR3 is TGCGCCAGCAGCTCCGATCCCGGGACAGGGTTTTCCGAGCAGTACTTC.

DNA for the CDR3: TGTGCCTGGAACAGTCTGCTCAATCAGCCCCAGCATTTT. It yields the protein CAWNSLLNQPQHF. This chain connects TRBV30 to TRBJ1-5; no firm D call. The CDR3 is 13 residues long. Germline V lookup: CDR1 GTSNPN, CDR2 SVGIG (reference sequence). V lost 4 bases to trimming and J lost 3 bases, with 10 bases between them. Full variable domain (rest looked up from reference TRBV30 and TRBJ1-5): SQTIHQWPATLVQPVGSPLSLECTVEGTSNPNLYWYRQAAGRGLQLLFYSVGIGQISSEVPQNLSASRPQDRQFILSSKKLLLSDSGFYLCAWNSLLNQPQHFGDGTRLSIL.

The chain combines TRBV19 with TRBJ2-6; TRBD1 matches 9 bases. The CDR3 has 17 amino acids. Germline trimming cut 3 bases from V and 1 base from J; bases unmatched to any gene: 4. The V gene's germline CDR1 is LNHDA and CDR2 SQIVND (reference sequence). The DNA of the CDR3 is TGTGCCAGTAGTATCACCGGGACAGGGTCTGGGGCCAACGTCCTGACTTTC. Protein: CASSITGTGSGANVLTF.

The chain uses TRBV25-1 and TRBJ1-2; D uncertain. This CDR3 spans 15 amino acids. Germline V CDR1 and CDR2: MGHDK, SYGVNS. V was clipped by 4 bases and J by 0 bases, with 12 bases between them. CDR3 amino acids: CASSARGRANYGYTF. CDR3 in DNA: TGTGCCAGCAGTGCCCGCGGCAGAGCTAACTATGGCTACACCTTC.

The rearrangement uses TRBV12-5 and TRBJ1-5; no clear D gene. Germline CDR1 reads LGHNT; CDR2 reads FRNRAP. This CDR3 contains 18 residues. The V gene lost 0 bases and the J gene lost 0 bases, with 15 bases spanning the gap. The CDR3 coding sequence is TGTGCTAGTGGTTTGGTACTGGTGGGAAGGTATAGCAATCAGCCCCAGCATTTT. Protein product: CASGLVLVGRYSNQPQHF.

V gene TRBV24-1 combines with J gene TRBJ2-2; 7 bases align to TRBD1. CDR3 length: 15 amino acids. Looked up from germline, CDR1 is KGHDR and CDR2 is SFDVKD. With V trimmed by 8 bases and J by 1 base, 6 bases remained unmatched. In nucleotides, the CDR3 is TGTGCCACCATTAGGGGGCAGAGGAACACCGGGGAGCTGTTTTTT. Residues: CATIRGQRNTGELFF.

The genes are TRBV19 and TRBJ2-1; the match to TRBD1 covers 9 bases. The germline V gene encodes CDR1 LNHDA and CDR2 SQIVND (reference sequence). J lost 6 bases, V lost 10 bases, and 10 bases had no gene match. The CDR3 contains 14 residues. CDR3 sequence (DNA): TGTGCCACCCCGGGACAGGGAGAGTGCAATGAGCAGTTCTTC. The encoded protein is CATPGQGECNEQFF.

V is TRBV2 and J is TRBJ2-1, with TRBD2 as a possible D gene (5 bases). V shed 6 bases and J shed 6 bases, with 18 bases lying between them. Germline values: CDR1 SNHLY, CDR2 FYNNEI. The CDR3 covers 15 residues. The CDR3 protein is CASRGSRFVGNEQFF. CDR3 nucleotides: TGTGCCAGCAGGGGGAGCCGATTTGTAGGCAATGAGCAGTTCTTC.

The V call is TRBV10-3, the J call TRBJ1-2, with D tentatively TRBD1 (5 bases). V was pared by 9 bases and J by 3 bases, with 11 bases between. The CDR3 is 12 residues long. The V gene's germline CDR1 is ENHRY and CDR2 SYGVKD. CDR3 nucleotide sequence: TGTGCCATTATGGGGGGGGACTATGGCTACACCTTC. Encoded protein: CAIMGGDYGYTF.

The chain joins TRBV6-5 to TRBJ2-7; 7 nucleotides agree with TRBD1. Germline loops: CDR1 MNHEY, CDR2 SVGAGI. This CDR3 has 13 amino acids. With V trimmed by 8 bases and J by 5 bases, 9 bases remained unmatched. CDR3 in DNA: TGTGCCAGCGGTAAGGGGGCCAGTAACGAGCAGTACTTC. It encodes CASGKGASNEQYF.

The chain links TRBV6-2 or TRBV6-3 to TRBJ2-2, with D perhaps matching TRBD2 (5 bases). V lost 5 bases and J 7 bases, leaving 8 bases between the germline ends. The CDR3 has 12 amino acids. Germline V lookup: CDR1 MNHEY, CDR2 SVGEGT. The CDR3 spells CASSTGYGELFF. CDR3 DNA: TGTGCCAGCAGTACGGGGTACGGGGAGCTGTTTTTT.

The CDR3 DNA follows: TGTGCCAGCAGCTCCGAACAGCGAAGAGGAGGCTACACCTTC. Translating it yields CASSSEQRRGGYTF. V and J are TRBV7-2 and TRBJ1-2; no reliable D call. The V gene lost 4 bases and the J gene lost 8 bases, with 17 bases spanning the gap. The germline V gene has CDR1 SGHTA and CDR2 FQGNSA. The CDR3 totals 14 residues.

The V call is TRBV12-5, the J call TRBJ2-1; 8 bases align to TRBD1. Germline V CDR1 and CDR2: LGHNT, FRNRAP. There are 15 residues in the CDR3. With V trimmed by 3 bases and J by 3 bases, 4 bases remained unmatched. The CDR3, as DNA: TGTGCTAGTGGTTTACGGGACAGGTACTACAATGAGCAGTTCTTC. Its protein is CASGLRDRYYNEQFF.

J is TRBJ1-2 and V is TRBV4-1, with TRBD1 as a possible D gene (6 bases). CDR3 length: 14 residues. The germline V gene encodes CDR1 MGHRA and CDR2 YSYEKL. V was clipped by 4 bases and J by 6 bases, with 15 bases between them. DNA for the CDR3: TGCGCCAGCAGCCCGGGACCGACAGGCGATGGCTACACCTTC. Translation: CASSPGPTGDGYTF.

This chain connects TRBV27 to TRBJ2-3; 9 nucleotides align to TRBD2. The ends lost 3 bases at V and 6 bases at J; junction bases unmatched: 10. The germline V gene encodes CDR1 MNHEY and CDR2 SMNVEV (reference sequence). There are 16 residues in the CDR3. CDR3 bases: TGTGCCAGCAGTTTCTGGTTCAGCGGGGGGCAGGATACGCAGTATTTT. As protein: CASSFWFSGGQDTQYF.

The CDR3 sequence: CASSSGSYEQYV. DNA of the CDR3: TGTGCCAGCAGTTCAGGGTCCTACGAGCAGTACGTC. The gene calls are TRBV28 and TRBJ2-7; TRBD1 is a possible D gene (5 bases). The V gene lost 4 bases and the J gene lost 1 base, with 5 bases spanning the gap. CDR3 size: 12 residues. Germline V gene lookup returns CDR1 MDHEN and CDR2 SYDVKM.